The entry that follows covers one T cell receptor beta chain sequence. The antigen is not known. This record belongs to a study of CXCR3-negative and CXCR3-positive naive CD8 T cells. Study results and caveats: CXCR3-positive naive cells carried more hydrophobic TRB CDR3s than CXCR3-negative naive cells did. TRBV-TRBJ usage matched between naive CXCR3-negative and CXCR3-positive cells but not between memory cells.

In preparing the TRB cDNA libraries, 5' RACE with UMI labels was used. No DNA is given; TCRdb re-called the 5' RACE reads and lists each CDR3 protein once. The listing records about 130,000 distinct CDR3 sequences. The CDR3 spans 19 residues. CDR1 is SEHNR, CDR2 FQNEAQ, per germline (reference sequence). The sequencing input was naive CXCR3+ CD8+ T cells from blood. Subset of the sample: CD45RO-CCR7+CD27+CD95- naive CD8+ T cells expressing CXCR3 (TNR3+). This TCR derives from a human donor in good health. Some clones in this sample may be carry-over from other donors' samples. J is TRBJ2-3 and V is TRBV7-9; TCRdb calls TRBD1, which cannot be checked without DNA. The CDR3 spells CASSSKLDGTGRVTDTQYF.